A selection of T cell receptor beta chains follows, all from one sample in a study of post-analysis software for immune sequencing data. One entry per CDR3 protein results from TCRdb running MiXCR on the PCR reads. Among fewer than 550,000 distinct CDR3 sequences listed, around a third were seen once. The source material was blood. These receptors were collected from a girl younger than 18 with multiple sclerosis. The CDR3 runs from the conserved cysteine through the conserved F or W. Each record gives: clone size, D gene, V gene, CDR3 length, J gene, CDR3 DNA, CDR3 protein. The D gene is left open where the match is weak. A row's size may be missing; if present it is once, few, many or a size class.

>-|-|TRBV9|14|TRBJ1-5
TGTGCCAGCAGCGTGGGGGTGGGCAATCAGCCCCAGCATTTT
CASSVGVGNQPQHF
>-|-|TRBV3-1|15|TRBJ2-1
TGTGCCAGCAGCCAAGATAGTCTGAGAAACAATGAGCAGTTCTTC
CASSQDSLRNNEQFF
>few|-|TRBV9|16|TRBJ2-3
TGTGCCAGCAGCGTTCCTTTGAGCGGTCCCACAGATACGCAGTATTTT
CASSVPLSGPTDTQYF
>-|TRBD1|TRBV24-1|14|TRBJ2-7
TGTGCCACCAGTGCTGCAGGGGGCTTCGACGAGCAGTACTTC
CATSAAGGFDEQYF
>few|TRBD2|TRBV6-5|17|TRBJ2-3
TGTGCCAGCAGTTACTATGGACTAGCGGGGTTCACAGATACGCAGTATTTT
CASSYYGLAGFTDTQYF
>-|TRBD2|TRBV7-8|14|TRBJ2-7
TGTGCCAGCAGCCCAGGGACTAGCGGGGCCAGTCAGTACTTC
CASSPGTSGASQYF
>few|-|TRBV7-3|18|TRBJ1-4
TGTGCCAGCAGCTTACGGGGCAGGGAGGCCCTGGCTAATGAAAAACTGTTTTTT
CASSLRGREALANEKLFF
>few|-|TRBV12-3/TRBV12-4|16|TRBJ2-1
TGTGCCAACAGTTCTCCCGGGCCAGATTCCTACAATGAGCAGTTCTTC
CANSSPGPDSYNEQFF
>many|-|TRBV29-1|13|TRBJ2-5
TGCAGCGTTGAAGATCCCGGAAAAGAGACCCAGTACTTC
CSVEDPGKETQYF
>few|-|TRBV5-1|14|TRBJ2-5
TGCGCCAGCAGCGGGGTTGGAGATCAAGAGACCCAGTACTTC
CASSGVGDQETQYF
>few|TRBD2|TRBV24-1|16|TRBJ2-5
TGTGCCACCAGTGATTTGGCTAGCGGGAACGTCGAGACCCAGTACTTC
CATSDLASGNVETQYF
>-|TRBD1|TRBV15|14|TRBJ2-1
TGTGCCACCAGCAGAGAACAGGGGTCCTACGAGCAGTTCTTC
CATSREQGSYEQFF
>few|TRBD1|TRBV7-2|14|TRBJ1-2
TGTGCCAGCGGGACAGGGCCCGCTACCTATGGCTACACCTTC
CASGTGPATYGYTF
>few|-|TRBV7-8|14|TRBJ1-6
TGTGCCAGCAGCCCCTACGATTCGGGCAAGGCCCTCCACTTT
CASSPYDSGKALHF
>-|TRBD1|TRBV4-1|16|TRBJ1-4
TGCGCCAGCAGCCAAGAGAACAGGGGGGAGGATGAAAAACTGTTTTTT
CASSQENRGEDEKLFF
>-|-|TRBV12-3/TRBV12-4|18|TRBJ2-5
TGTGCCAGCAGCCCACCCGTAGGAGGAAGGGGATACTTAGAGACCCAGTACTTC
CASSPPVGGRGYLETQYF
>-|TRBD2|TRBV6-5|15|TRBJ2-7
TGTGCCAGCAGCGCGGGACTAGCCTTCTCCTACGAGCAGTACTTC
CASSAGLAFSYEQYF
>many|-|TRBV20-1|11|TRBJ2-5
TGCAGTCCGATTATCGATGAGACCCAGTACTTC
CSPIIDETQYF
>-|-|TRBV5-1|14|TRBJ1-1
TGCGCCAGCAGCTTGGAACCCGCGAACACTGAAGCTTTCTTT
CASSLEPANTEAFF
>-|TRBD2|TRBV3-1|18|TRBJ2-5
TGTGCCAGCAGCCTCCAAACGGGACTAGCGGGGGGGCCGAAGACCCAGTACTTC
CASSLQTGLAGGPKTQYF
>-|-|TRBV6-5|13|TRBJ2-3
TGTGCCAGCAGCGACGAGGCTAGAGATACGCAGTATTTT
CASSDEARDTQYF
>few|-|TRBV7-2|11|TRBJ2-7
TGTGCCAGCAGCTTGCCTTACGAGCAGTACTTC
CASSLPYEQYF
>few|TRBD1|TRBV20-1|14|TRBJ1-2
TGCAGTGCTAGAGAACAGGGGGCAGACTATGGCTACACCTTC
CSAREQGADYGYTF
>-|-|TRBV7-9|16|TRBJ2-1
TGTGCCAGCAGCTTCCAGACCCAGTTATCCTACAATGAGCAGTTCTTC
CASSFQTQLSYNEQFF
>few|-|TRBV27|12|TRBJ2-7
TGTGCCACGTCGACGGGCTCCTACGAGCAGTACTTC
CATSTGSYEQYF
>many|-|TRBV15|15|TRBJ1-2
TGTGCCACCAGCAGAGATAGGGCACCTCTCGAAGGCTACACCTTC
CATSRDRAPLEGYTF
>few|-|TRBV5-1|16|TRBJ2-7
TGCGCCAGCAGCTTGAACCCGGGGATGAGCTCCTACGAGCAGTACTTC
CASSLNPGMSSYEQYF
>-|-|TRBV19|15|TRBJ2-7
TGTGCCAGTAGCCCTACATTAACGGCGGTATACGAGCAGTACTTC
CASSPTLTAVYEQYF
>-|-|TRBV7-2|14|TRBJ2-1
TGTGCCAGCAGCTTAGACGGAAGCCACAATGAGCAGTTCTTC
CASSLDGSHNEQFF
>-|TRBD2|TRBV20-1|14|TRBJ2-2
TGCAGTGCTGGTAGCGGGGGGACCACCGGGGAGCTGTTTTTT
CSAGSGGTTGELFF
>few|-|TRBV20-1|14|TRBJ1-1
TGCAGTGCTATGAGGACTACAGGAATTCCTGAAGCTTTCTTT
CSAMRTTGIPEAFF
>few|TRBD1|TRBV6-5|15|TRBJ1-2
TGTGCCAGCAGTTACCGACAGGGAAACCTGTATGGCTACACCTTC
CASSYRQGNLYGYTF
>-|TRBD1|TRBV7-2|14|TRBJ1-2
TGTGCCAGCAGCATGCAGGGGGCGGACTATGGCTACACCTTC
CASSMQGADYGYTF
>once|-|TRBV12-3/TRBV12-4|11|TRBJ2-1
TGTGCCAGCAGCTCCACAGGGTCCGCGTTCTTC
CASSSTGSAFF
>-|TRBD1|TRBV29-1|14|TRBJ1-1
TGCAGCGCCCGGCAGCAGGGGACAGGTACTGAAGCTTTCTTT
CSARQQGTGTEAFF
>few|-|TRBV3-1|15|TRBJ1-6
TGTGCCAGCAGCCAAGTATGGAGCGGTGATTCACCCCTCCACTTT
CASSQVWSGDSPLHF
>few|-|TRBV6-1|13|TRBJ1-2
TGTGCCAGCAGGGCCAACGCCAACTATGGCTACACCTTC
CASRANANYGYTF
>few|-|TRBV20-1|14|TRBJ2-3
TGCAGTGCTAGAGATCTCACCGGCACAGATACGCAGTATTTT
CSARDLTGTDTQYF
>-|TRBD1|TRBV29-1|13|TRBJ1-2
TGCAGCGTTGGGGACAGCCCCCTGAATGGCTACACCTTC
CSVGDSPLNGYTF
>few|-|TRBV15|14|TRBJ1-2
TGTGCCACCAGCAGAGATCAGGGAGGGTATGGCTACACCTTC
CATSRDQGGYGYTF
>-|-|TRBV5-1|15|TRBJ2-5
TGCGCCAGCAGCAAGGACCCGAATTCGCGAGAGACCCAGTACTTC
CASSKDPNSRETQYF
>once|TRBD2|TRBV27|16|TRBJ2-3
TGTGCCAGCACCTCACGGGGGGAGACGGGCACAGATACGCAGTATTTT
CASTSRGETGTDTQYF
>-|-|TRBV29-1|16|TRBJ2-6
TGCAGCGCAGAGACAGCAGGCCCCTCTGGGGCCAACGTCCTGACTTTC
CSAETAGPSGANVLTF
>few|-|TRBV4-1|15|TRBJ2-7
TGCGCCAGCAGCCAAGATGGTGGAAGTCTCTACGAGCAGTACTTC
CASSQDGGSLYEQYF
>-|-|TRBV3-1|11|TRBJ1-2
TGTGCCAGCAGCCAAGTGGAAAGCTACACCTTC
CASSQVESYTF
>-|-|TRBV10-1|13|TRBJ1-6
TGCGCCAGCAGTCCGGGAACGAGTTCACCCCTCCACTTT
CASSPGTSSPLHF
>few|-|TRBV28|11|TRBJ1-2
TGTGCCAGCGGAAGGTCCTATGGCTACACCTTC
CASGRSYGYTF
>few|-|TRBV5-5|18|TRBJ1-2
TGTGCCAGCAGCACTTCCTTCGGGGCCCCCACAACTAACTATGGCTACACCTTC
CASSTSFGAPTTNYGYTF
>-|-|TRBV20-1|15|TRBJ2-7
TGCAGTGCTAGAGATTGGCAGGGGCCAGCCTACGAGCAGTACTTC
CSARDWQGPAYEQYF
>-|-|TRBV2|14|TRBJ1-4
TGTGCCAGCAATCGGGGCAGGGACGACGAAAAACTGTTTTTT
CASNRGRDDEKLFF
>-|TRBD1|TRBV3-1|15|TRBJ1-2
TGTGCCAGCAGCCCCTTAGGGACAGGGAACTATGGCTACACCTTC
CASSPLGTGNYGYTF
>few|TRBD2|TRBV12-3/TRBV12-4|15|TRBJ2-3
TGTGCCAGCAGTTTGATAGCGGGGCTCACAGATACGCAGTATTTT
CASSLIAGLTDTQYF
>-|-|TRBV28|13|TRBJ1-5
TGTGCCAGCACCAAGCTTGTCCTTCAGCCCCAGCATTTT
CASTKLVLQPQHF
>-|-|TRBV6-5|18|TRBJ2-3
TGTGCCAGCAGTTCTCCCTCTCTGAGCAGGGGGGCCACAGATACGCAGTATTTT
CASSSPSLSRGATDTQYF
>-|-|TRBV12-3/TRBV12-4|14|TRBJ2-7
TGTGCCAGCAGTTTACCCGGGGGCTGGGCCGAGCAGTACTTC
CASSLPGGWAEQYF
>few|-|TRBV12-3/TRBV12-4|14|TRBJ2-5
TGTGCCAGCAGCCCTCAGACTACCCAAGAGACCCAGTACTTC
CASSPQTTQETQYF
>many|TRBD1|TRBV5-1|14|TRBJ2-1
TGCGCCAGCAGCTTTAGGGACAGCTACAATGAGCAGTTCTTC
CASSFRDSYNEQFF
>few|-|TRBV18|13|TRBJ1-1
TGTGCCAGCTCACGGGACCTAAACACTGAAGCTTTCTTT
CASSRDLNTEAFF
>-|TRBD1|TRBV6-6|14|TRBJ1-2
TGTGCCAGCAGTAGACGACGGGACAGCTATGGCTACACCTTC
CASSRRRDSYGYTF
>-|TRBD1|TRBV28|13|TRBJ1-2
TGTGCCAGCTCGCACAGGGGGCCGTATGGCTACACCTTC
CASSHRGPYGYTF